The clone carrying this T cell receptor (beta chain) was recorded a few times. Antigen specificity is unknown. Though nominally healthy at sampling, donors likely had unrecorded immune exposures. 60 Vbeta and 13 Jbeta primers were used in PCR. Measured with immunoSEQ multiplex PCR; TCRdb has only the in-frame clones, and not every one. The data contain 95,000 to 150,000 clones, around 77% of them singletons. V was clipped by 0 bases and J by 6 bases, with 13 bases between them. This CDR3 has 15 amino acids. CDR1 and CDR2 from the germline V gene are SGHNT and YYREEE (reference sequence). This sample is drawn from a study of cytomegalovirus exposure and HLA in healthy donors. Across the whole study: An analysis done earlier identified 100 million to 140 million unique TCR beta sequences from 150 million to 200 million T cells. Regarding the study as a whole: Listed as cytomegalovirus-associated were approximately 160 TCR beta chains. Roughly uniform sequencing depth across donors was assumed, possibly incorrectly.

Sequenced material: PBMCs. The chain carries TRBV5-4 and TRBJ1-5; D is unresolved. This TCR came from a human donor in good health. In DNA form, the CDR3 reads TGTGCCAGCAGCTTGGGTCCCGGAGGAGGTCAGCCCCAGCATTTT. Residues: CASSLGPGGGQPQHF.